The clone carrying this T cell receptor beta chain was seen repeatedly, ten times or more. Its matching antigen is unknown. The sample belongs to a study of Graves' ophthalmopathy and Graves' hyperthyroidism. RNA transcripts were the template, and TCR beta CDR3 regions were amplified from them. Following a first-round RT-PCR that used HTBI primers, a second-round multiplex PCR was carried out. MiXCR, applied by TCRdb to the multiplex PCR reads, yields one record per CDR3 protein. The sample gives about 420,000 distinct CDR3 sequences, 21% of which show up once; under 3% is in the top ten. CDR1 and CDR2 from the germline V gene are MNHEY and SVGEGT. Trimming removed 2 bases from V and 7 bases from J, with 15 bases in between. The CDR3 sequence is 16 residues long. Broader study findings: Researchers report that a 13-signature model separated ophthalmopathy from stable hyperthyroidism, posting under 90% sensitivity and about 80% specificity.

Sequencing was done on a sample of peripheral blood. The genes are TRBV6-2 or TRBV6-3 and TRBJ1-6; no reliable D call. The source of this sequence is a woman aged 18 to 35 with stable Graves' hyperthyroidism. This CDR3 is CASSYGSRPGNSPLHF. The CDR3 coding sequence is TGTGCCAGCAGTTACGGCAGCCGGCCGGGCAATTCACCCCTCCACTTT.